This T cell receptor (beta chain) is drawn from a study of T cells in Graves' hyperthyroidism and ophthalmopathy. This clonotype was counted many times. The germline CDR1 and CDR2 sequences are SGDLS and YYNGEE. The CDR3 spans 14 residues. Trimming shortened V by 0 bases and J by 5 bases, and 12 bases separated the two germline ends. The source material, RNA transcripts, was used to amplify TCR beta CDR3 regions. A first-round RT-PCR of the TCR CDR3 used the HTBI primer set. TCRdb re-called the multiplex PCR reads through MiXCR, storing one row per CDR3 protein. The sample lists hundreds of thousands of distinct CDR3 sequences, over 35% occurring once.

This TCR was recovered from a man aged 18-30 years with Graves' hyperthyroidism. The sequencing input was blood. This chain joins TRBV9 and TRBJ2-7; D assignment may be TRBD1 or TRBD2 (5 bases each). The CDR3 here is CASSVGGSLDEQYF. The CDR3 DNA reads as TGTGCCAGCAGCGTAGGGGGGAGTCTCGACGAGCAGTACTTC.